What follows describes a single TCR beta chain. The antigen is not known. Genomic DNA, the template, was used for profiling of the TCR beta VDJ and CDR3. TCRdb reprocessed the reads with MiXCR, giving one entry per CDR3 protein. The table includes roughly 250,000 distinct CDR3 sequences, 82% detected once. This entry belongs to a study of CD8+CD57+ T cells in acquired aplastic anemia. The wider study: Sorted CD4+ and CD8+ cells yielded roughly 3.1 ug of DNA on average.

This CDR3 has 14 amino acids. Germline CDR1 reads SGHTA; CDR2 reads FQGTGA. V gave up 7 bases and J gave up 15 bases, with 26 bases separating them. Findings of the study overall: Statistical testing detected no significant gap in CD8+ Simpson's diversity between patients and controls.

Patients sequenced had flow cytometry evidence of CD8+CD57+ cell expansion. Patients, without exception, had severe acquired aplastic anemia. The gene calls are TRBV7-3 and TRBJ2-3; TRBD2 is a possible D gene (5 bases). Sequencing was carried out using sorted CD4+, CD8+, or CD8+CD57+ T cells (not recorded which) from PBMCs. The clonotype comes from a human donor with aplastic anemia. The CDR3, as DNA: TGTGCCAGCACAAGAGCGGCCAACGCCGTTGCACACTATTTT. Its translation: CASTRAANAVAHYF.